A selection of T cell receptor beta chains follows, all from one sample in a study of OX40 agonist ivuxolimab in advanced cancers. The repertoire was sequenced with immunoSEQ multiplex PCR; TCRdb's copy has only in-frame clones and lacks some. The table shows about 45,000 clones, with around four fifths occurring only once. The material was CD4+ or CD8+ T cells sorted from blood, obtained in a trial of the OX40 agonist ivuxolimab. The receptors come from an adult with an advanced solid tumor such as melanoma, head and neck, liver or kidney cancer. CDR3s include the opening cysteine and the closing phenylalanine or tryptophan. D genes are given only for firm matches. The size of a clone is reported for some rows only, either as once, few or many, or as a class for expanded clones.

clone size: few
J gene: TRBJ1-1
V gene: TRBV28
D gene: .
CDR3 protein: CASSHNTEAFF
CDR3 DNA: TGTGCCAGCAGCCATAACACTGAAGCTTTCTTT

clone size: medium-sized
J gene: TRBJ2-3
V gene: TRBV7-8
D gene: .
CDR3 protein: CASSPSVRDTDTQYF
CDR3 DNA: TGTGCCAGCAGCCCGAGCGTCAGGGATACAGATACGCAGTATTTT

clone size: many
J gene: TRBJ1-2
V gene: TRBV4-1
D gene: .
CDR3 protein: CASSQGFEGGAWGYGYTF
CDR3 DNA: TGCGCCAGCAGCCAAGGGTTCGAGGGGGGGGCCTGGGGCTATGGCTACACCTTC

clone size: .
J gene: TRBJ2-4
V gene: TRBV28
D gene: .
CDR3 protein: CASSPYGPGAKNIQYF
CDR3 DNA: TGTGCCAGCAGTCCGTACGGGCCGGGGGCCAAAAACATTCAGTACTTC

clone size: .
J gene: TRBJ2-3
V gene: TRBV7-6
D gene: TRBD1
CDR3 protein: CASSTGVVDTQYF
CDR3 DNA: TGTGCCAGCAGCACAGGGGTAGTAGATACGCAGTATTTT

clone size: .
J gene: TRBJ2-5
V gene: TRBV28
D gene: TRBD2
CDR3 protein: CASSSGTSDKETQYF
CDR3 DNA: TGTGCCAGCAGCTCCGGGACTAGCGATAAAGAGACCCAGTACTTC

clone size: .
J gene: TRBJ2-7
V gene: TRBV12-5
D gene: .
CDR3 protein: CASGWGTFYEQYF
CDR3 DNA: TGTGCTAGTGGTTGGGGGACTTTCTACGAGCAGTACTTC

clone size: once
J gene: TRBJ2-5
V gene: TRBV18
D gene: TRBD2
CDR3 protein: CASSPQTSAETQYF
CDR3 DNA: TGTGCCAGCTCACCACAAACTAGCGCGGAGACCCAGTACTTC

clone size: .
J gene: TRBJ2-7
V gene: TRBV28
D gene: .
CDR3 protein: CASSQTNSIGSYEQYF
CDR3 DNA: TGTGCCAGCAGTCAGACCAACTCTATCGGGTCCTACGAGCAGTACTTC

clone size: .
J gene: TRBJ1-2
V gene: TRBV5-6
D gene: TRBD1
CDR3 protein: CASLPGQGHYGYTF
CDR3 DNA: TGTGCCAGCCTCCCGGGACAGGGTCACTATGGCTACACCTTC

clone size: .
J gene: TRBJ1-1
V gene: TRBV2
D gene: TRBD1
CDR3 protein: CASSGPGTGLEGEAFF
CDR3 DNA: TGTGCCAGCAGTGGTCCCGGGACAGGTTTGGAAGGGGAAGCTTTCTTT

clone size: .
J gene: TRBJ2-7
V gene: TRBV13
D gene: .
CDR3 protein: CASSLTREQYF
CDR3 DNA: TGTGCCAGCAGCTTAACCCGGGAGCAGTACTTC

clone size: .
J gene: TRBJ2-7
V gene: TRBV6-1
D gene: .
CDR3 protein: CASSPSQGLEQYF
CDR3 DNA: TGTGCCAGCAGTCCCTCCCAGGGGCTCGAGCAGTACTTC

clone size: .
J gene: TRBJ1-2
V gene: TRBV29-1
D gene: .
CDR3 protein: CSVYTNYGYTF
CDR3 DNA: TGCAGCGTTTACACTAACTATGGCTACACCTTC

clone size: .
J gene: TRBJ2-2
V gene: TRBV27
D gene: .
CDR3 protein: CASTERGFTGELFF
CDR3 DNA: TGTGCCAGCACCGAGAGGGGTTTTACCGGGGAGCTGTTTTTT

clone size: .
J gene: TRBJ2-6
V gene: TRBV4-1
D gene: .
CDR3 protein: CASSPLQGSGANVLTF
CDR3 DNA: TGCGCCAGCAGCCCGCTACAGGGATCTGGGGCCAACGTCCTGACTTTC

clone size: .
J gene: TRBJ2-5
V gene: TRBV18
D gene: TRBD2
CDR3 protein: CASSQIAGEIQETQYF
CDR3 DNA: TGTGCCAGCTCCCAGATAGCGGGAGAAATCCAAGAGACCCAGTACTTC

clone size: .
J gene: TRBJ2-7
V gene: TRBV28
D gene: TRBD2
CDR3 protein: CASSFPGGEQYF
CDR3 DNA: TGTGCCAGCAGTTTCCCCGGGGGGGAGCAGTACTTC

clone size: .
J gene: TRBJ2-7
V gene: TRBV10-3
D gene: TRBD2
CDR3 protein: CAISDWLLAGNSYEQYF
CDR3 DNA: TGTGCCATCAGTGACTGGCTCCTAGCGGGTAACTCCTACGAGCAGTACTTC

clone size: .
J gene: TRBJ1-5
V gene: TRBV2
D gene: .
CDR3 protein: CASTIGAQPQHF
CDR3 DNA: TGTGCCAGCACTATAGGGGCTCAGCCCCAGCATTTT

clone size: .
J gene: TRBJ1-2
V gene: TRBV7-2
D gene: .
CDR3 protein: CASSPLGRDYTF
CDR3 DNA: TGTGCCAGCAGCCCCTTGGGGAGAGACTACACCTTC

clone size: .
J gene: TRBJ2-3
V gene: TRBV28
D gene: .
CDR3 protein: CASLANSELWDTQYF
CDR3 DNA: TGTGCCAGCTTGGCGAATTCCGAATTGTGGGATACGCAGTATTTT

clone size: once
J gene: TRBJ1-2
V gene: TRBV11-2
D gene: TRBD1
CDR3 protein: CASSLGGDRENYGYTF
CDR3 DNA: TGTGCCAGCAGCTTAGGCGGGGACAGGGAGAACTATGGCTACACCTTC

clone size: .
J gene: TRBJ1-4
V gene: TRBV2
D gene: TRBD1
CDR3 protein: CASTPDRDDEKLFF
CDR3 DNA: TGTGCCAGCACCCCGGACAGGGATGATGAAAAACTGTTTTTT

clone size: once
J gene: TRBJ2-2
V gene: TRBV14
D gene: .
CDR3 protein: CASRLNTGELFF
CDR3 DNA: TGTGCCAGCAGGCTAAACACCGGGGAGCTGTTTTTT

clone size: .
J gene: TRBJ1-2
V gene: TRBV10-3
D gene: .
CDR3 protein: CAISETRTANYGYTF
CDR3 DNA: TGTGCCATCAGTGAAACGAGGACGGCTAACTATGGCTACACCTTC

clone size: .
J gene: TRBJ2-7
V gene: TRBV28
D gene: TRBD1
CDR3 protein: CASNDGQGPYEQYF
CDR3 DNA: TGTGCCAGCAACGATGGACAGGGTCCCTACGAGCAGTACTTC

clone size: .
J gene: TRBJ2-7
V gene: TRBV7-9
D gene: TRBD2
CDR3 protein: CASWGGFEQYF
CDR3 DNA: TGTGCCAGTTGGGGGGGTTTCGAGCAGTACTTC

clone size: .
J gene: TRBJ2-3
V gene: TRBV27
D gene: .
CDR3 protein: CASSLWLGGGLSDTQYF
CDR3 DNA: TGTGCCAGCAGTTTATGGTTAGGGGGAGGGCTATCAGATACGCAGTATTTT

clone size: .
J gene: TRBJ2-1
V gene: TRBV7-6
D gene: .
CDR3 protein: CASSQLPPSSGEQFF
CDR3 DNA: TGTGCCAGCAGCCAACTCCCCCCCTCATCGGGTGAGCAGTTCTTC

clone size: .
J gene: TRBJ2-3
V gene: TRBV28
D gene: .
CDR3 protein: CASSLMETDTQYF
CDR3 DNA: TGTGCCAGCAGTTTAATGGAAACAGATACGCAGTATTTT

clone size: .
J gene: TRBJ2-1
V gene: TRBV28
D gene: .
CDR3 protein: CASNTPSAQYNEQFF
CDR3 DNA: TGTGCCAGCAACACCCCTAGCGCCCAATACAATGAGCAGTTCTTC

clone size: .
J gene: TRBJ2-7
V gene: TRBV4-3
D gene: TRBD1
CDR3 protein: CASSQEGSGQGTYEQYF
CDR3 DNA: TGCGCCAGCAGCCAAGAGGGGTCGGGACAGGGTACCTACGAGCAGTACTTC

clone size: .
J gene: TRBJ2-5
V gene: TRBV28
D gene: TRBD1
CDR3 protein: CASSMTGQLQETQYF
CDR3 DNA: TGTGCCAGCAGCATGACGGGACAGCTCCAAGAGACCCAGTACTTC

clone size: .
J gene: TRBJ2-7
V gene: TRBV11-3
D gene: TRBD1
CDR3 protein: CASEGWTGTGAYEQYF
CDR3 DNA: TGTGCCAGCGAAGGGTGGACCGGGACAGGGGCCTACGAGCAGTACTTC

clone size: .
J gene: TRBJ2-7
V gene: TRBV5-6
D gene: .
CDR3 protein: CASTPGHSSYEQYF
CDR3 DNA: TGTGCCAGCACCCCGGGACATTCTTCCTACGAGCAGTACTTC

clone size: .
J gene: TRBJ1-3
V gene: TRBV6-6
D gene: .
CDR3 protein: CASSKDPASGNTIYF
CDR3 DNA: TGTGCCAGCAGCAAGGACCCGGCCTCTGGAAACACCATATATTTT

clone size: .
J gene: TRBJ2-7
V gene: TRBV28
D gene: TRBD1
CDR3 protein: CASSLSPGTGAYEQYF
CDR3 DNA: TGTGCCAGCAGCCTATCTCCGGGGACAGGGGCGTACGAGCAGTACTTC

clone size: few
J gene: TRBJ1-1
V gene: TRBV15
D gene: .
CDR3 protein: CATSRVGQGARTFF
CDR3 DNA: .

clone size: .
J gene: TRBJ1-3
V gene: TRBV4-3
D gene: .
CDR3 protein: CASLIQNRRDILSGNTIYF
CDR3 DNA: TGCGCCAGCCTGATCCAAAATAGAAGGGACATTCTCTCTGGAAACACCATATATTTT

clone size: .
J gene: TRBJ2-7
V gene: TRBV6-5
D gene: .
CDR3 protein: CASWGGYEQYF
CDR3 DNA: TGTGCCAGCTGGGGCGGCTACGAGCAGTACTTC

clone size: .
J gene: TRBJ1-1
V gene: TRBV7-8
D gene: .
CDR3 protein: CASSLVGILNTEAFF
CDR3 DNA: TGTGCCAGCAGCTTAGTGGGGATCTTGAACACTGAAGCTTTCTTT

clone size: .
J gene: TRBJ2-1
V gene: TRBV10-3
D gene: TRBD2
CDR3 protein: CAISESSPSGMGEQFF
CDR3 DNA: TGTGCCATCAGTGAGTCGTCTCCTAGCGGGATGGGAGAGCAGTTCTTC

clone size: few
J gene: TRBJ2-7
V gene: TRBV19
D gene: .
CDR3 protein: CASSWAQSYEQYF
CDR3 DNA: TGTGCCAGTAGTTGGGCCCAGAGCTACGAGCAGTACTTC

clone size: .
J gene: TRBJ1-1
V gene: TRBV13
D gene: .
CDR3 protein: CASSINVGLNTEAFF
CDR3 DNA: TGTGCCAGCAGCATCAACGTGGGACTGAACACTGAAGCTTTCTTT

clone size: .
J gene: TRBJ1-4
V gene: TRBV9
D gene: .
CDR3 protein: CASSPNGGTNEKLFF
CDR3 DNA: TGTGCCAGCAGCCCCAATGGGGGAACTAATGAAAAACTGTTTTTT

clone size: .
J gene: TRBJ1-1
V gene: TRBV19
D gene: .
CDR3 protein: CASRGFGGPENTEAFF
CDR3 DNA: TGTGCCAGTAGGGGATTTGGCGGACCGGAGAACACTGAAGCTTTCTTT

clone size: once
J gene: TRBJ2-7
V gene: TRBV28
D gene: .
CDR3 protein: CASSALYEQYF
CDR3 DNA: TGTGCCAGCAGCGCCTTGTACGAGCAGTACTTC